The T cell receptor beta chain described here comes from a study of OX40 agonist ivuxolimab in advanced cancers. V shed 8 bases and J 6 bases; nucleotides not matched to a gene: 5. CDR1 and CDR2 (germline): MNHNS, SASEGT. The CDR3 sequence is 14 residues long. Some clones are missing from TCRdb's copy, which holds only in-frame ones; the method was immunoSEQ multiplex PCR. The data contain 45,000 to 65,000 clones, 77% of them seen just once; the ten biggest clones take up 5% to 7.5%. The sample consisted of CD4+ or CD8+ T cells sorted from blood, taken in a trial of the OX40 agonist ivuxolimab. This sequence was found in an adult with an advanced solid tumor such as melanoma, head and neck, liver or kidney cancer. The chain links TRBV6-1 to TRBJ2-1, with TRBD2 matching over 12 bases. CDR3 DNA sequence: TGTGCCAGCTTGGGGACTAGCGGGTTCAATGAGCAGTTCTTC. Translating gives CASLGTSGFNEQFF.